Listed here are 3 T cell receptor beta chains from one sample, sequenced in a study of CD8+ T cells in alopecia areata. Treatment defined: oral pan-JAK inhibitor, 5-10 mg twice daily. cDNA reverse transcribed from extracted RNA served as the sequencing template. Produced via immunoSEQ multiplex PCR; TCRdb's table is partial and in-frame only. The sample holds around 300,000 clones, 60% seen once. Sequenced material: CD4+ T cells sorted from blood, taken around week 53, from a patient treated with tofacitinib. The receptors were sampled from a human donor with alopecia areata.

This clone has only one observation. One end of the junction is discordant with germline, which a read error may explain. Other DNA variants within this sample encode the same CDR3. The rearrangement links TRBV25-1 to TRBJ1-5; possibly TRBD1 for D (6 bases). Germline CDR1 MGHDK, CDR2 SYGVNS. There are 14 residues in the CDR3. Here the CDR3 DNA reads TGCGCCAGCAGTGAATGGGGGACAAATCAGCCCCAGCATTTT. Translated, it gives CASSEWGTNQPQHF.

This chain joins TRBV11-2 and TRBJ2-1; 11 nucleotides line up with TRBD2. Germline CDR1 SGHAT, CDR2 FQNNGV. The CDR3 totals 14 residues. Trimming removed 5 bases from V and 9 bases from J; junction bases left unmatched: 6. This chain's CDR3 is CASSLRTSGREQFF. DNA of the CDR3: TGTGCCAGCAGCCTCCGGACTAGCGGGCGTGAGCAGTTCTTC.

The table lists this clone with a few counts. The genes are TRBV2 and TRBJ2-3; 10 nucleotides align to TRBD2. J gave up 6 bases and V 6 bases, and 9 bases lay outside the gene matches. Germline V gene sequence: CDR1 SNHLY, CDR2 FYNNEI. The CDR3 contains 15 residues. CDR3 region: CASSAGLAGVDTQYF. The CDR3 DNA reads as TGTGCCAGCAGCGCCGGGCTAGCGGGGGTGGATACGCAGTATTTT.